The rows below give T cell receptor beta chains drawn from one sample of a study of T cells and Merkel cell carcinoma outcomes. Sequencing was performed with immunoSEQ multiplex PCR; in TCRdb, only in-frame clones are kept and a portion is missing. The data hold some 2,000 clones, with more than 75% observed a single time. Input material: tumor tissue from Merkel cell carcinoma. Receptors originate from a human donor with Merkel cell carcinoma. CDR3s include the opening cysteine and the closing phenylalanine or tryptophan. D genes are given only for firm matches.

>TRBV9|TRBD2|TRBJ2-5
CASSSPSGLAGGRRETQYF
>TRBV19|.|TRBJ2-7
CASSFWGPYEQYF
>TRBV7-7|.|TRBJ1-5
CASSLVADYSNQPQHF
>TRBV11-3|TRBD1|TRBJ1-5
CASSPLGQLFLREPQHF
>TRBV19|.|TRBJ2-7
CASSMGASYEQYF
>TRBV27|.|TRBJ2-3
CASSWEPRVGVDTQYF
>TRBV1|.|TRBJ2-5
CTSSQEDFAAETQYF
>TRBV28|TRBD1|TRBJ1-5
CASRTGAVQPQHF
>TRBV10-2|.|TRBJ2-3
CASSDAGLGGTDTQYF
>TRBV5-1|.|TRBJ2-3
CASSLVDTQYF
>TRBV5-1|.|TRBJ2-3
CASSLEAWGVDTQYF
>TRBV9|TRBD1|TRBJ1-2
CASSLGDRGQVDYGYTF
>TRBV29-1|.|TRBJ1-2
CSIVSGSGYTF
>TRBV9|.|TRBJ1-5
CASSVTPGGRDSNQPQHF
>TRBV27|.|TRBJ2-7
CASRTLSGPTEQYF
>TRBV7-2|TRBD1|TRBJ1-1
CASSLRDRRGNTEAFF
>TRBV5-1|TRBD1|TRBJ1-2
CASSLAGQGEGYTF